This T cell receptor beta chain was retrieved from a study of shared clonotypes between healthy human individuals. The study, taken as a whole, reports: Sampling included only blood; tissue repertoires likely differ. Estimated richness was generally greater in naive than memory subsets.

As to this clone: Its antigen remains unknown.

This CDR3 comprises 16 residues. Germline CDR1 and CDR2: MGHRA and YSYEKL. Trimming removed 1 base from V and 4 bases from J; junction bases left unmatched: 3. Libraries were prepared by immunoSEQ multiplex PCR; TCRdb keeps only in-frame clonotypes and omits some of them. The sample includes hundreds of thousands of clones, 85% to 95% of them seen just once. Naive CD8 isolation took CD45RO-negative cells positively selected for CCR7 and excluded terminally differentiated effector memory CD45RA+ cells. Donation came from healthy HIV-negative adults that had no recent acute infections or vaccinations. This sequence was found in a woman in her 30s in good health. Sequences were obtained from naive CD8+ T cells sorted from blood. The chain carries TRBV4-1 and TRBJ2-3; 12 positions agree with TRBD2. CDR3 protein: CASSQALAGGPDTQYF. Written as DNA, the CDR3 is TGCGCCAGCAGCCAAGCCCTAGCGGGAGGGCCAGATACGCAGTATTTT.